Listed here is a single T cell receptor beta chain. Libraries were prepared by immunoSEQ multiplex PCR; TCRdb keeps only in-frame clonotypes and omits some of them. Counted here are 160,000 or so clones, about 94% occurring once; the ten biggest clones make up 0.68%. The sample comes from a study of control samples from healthy donors and cancer patients. Trimming left V 1 base short and J 5 bases short, with 2 bases between. This CDR3 comprises 10 residues. Per germline, CDR1 DFQATT and CDR2 SNEGSKA (reference sequence). The genes are TRBV20-1 and TRBJ2-5; D is ambiguous. Input material: blood. The sequence came from a woman aged 25 to 45 in good health. The CDR3 reads CSARGETQYF. The CDR3 nucleotides are TGCAGTGCTAGAGGGGAGACCCAGTACTTC.